Listed below are T cell receptor beta chains from one sample, sequenced in a study of cytomegalovirus exposure and HLA in healthy donors. TCRdb keeps only in-frame clones here, not all; method: immunoSEQ multiplex PCR. Of about 270,000 clones in the sample, about 66% were seen once. Material for sequencing was PBMCs. These receptors came from a female donor in good health and CMV-seronegative. Both conserved end residues are part of each CDR3. A D gene is named only where the DNA matches it firmly.

D gene	V gene	J gene	CDR3 protein	CDR3 DNA
TRBD2	TRBV4-2	TRBJ2-1	CASSLRTREAYNEQFF	TGTGCCAGCAGCCTTAGGACTCGGGAGGCTTACAATGAGCAGTTCTTC
.	TRBV20-1	TRBJ2-5	CSASPYETQYF	TGCAGTGCTAGCCCCTACGAGACCCAGTACTTC
TRBD2	TRBV28	TRBJ2-2	CASSTLLLAGEFGELFF	TGTGCCAGCAGTACCCTTTTACTAGCGGGAGAATTCGGGGAGCTGTTTTTT
TRBD1	TRBV2	TRBJ1-2	CASSQHGGTVNYGYTF	TGTGCCAGCAGTCAACATGGCGGGACAGTGAACTATGGCTACACCTTC
.	TRBV6-1	TRBJ1-1	CASSEATGRGGHTEAFF	TGTGCCAGCAGTGAAGCTACAGGGCGAGGCGGACACACTGAAGCTTTCTTT
TRBD1	TRBV7-2	TRBJ2-1	CASSQTGGKNNEQFF	TGTGCCAGCAGCCAAACAGGGGGGAAGAACAATGAGCAGTTCTTC
.	TRBV7-8	TRBJ2-3	CASSFGGRRDTQYF	TGTGCCAGCAGCTTCGGGGGGCGCCGGGATACGCAGTATTTT
.	TRBV7-6	TRBJ2-3	CASSISQSSTDTQYF	TGTGCCAGCAGCATTTCGCAGTCTAGCACAGATACGCAGTATTTT
.	TRBV7-2	TRBJ1-5	CASSLRRGAQPQHF	TGTGCCAGCAGCTTAAGGAGGGGCGCTCAGCCCCAGCATTTT
.	TRBV6-1	TRBJ1-3	CANRGGNTIYF	TGTGCCAACCGGGGAGGAAACACCATATATTTT
TRBD1	TRBV28	TRBJ1-2	CASSPGQVFYGYTF	TGTGCCAGCAGTCCGGGACAGGTATTTTATGGCTACACCTTC
TRBD1	TRBV28	TRBJ1-2	CASSPGQGGYHYGYTF	TGTGCCAGCAGCCCCGGACAGGGGGGATACCACTATGGCTACACCTTC
.	TRBV5-6	TRBJ2-5	CASSPFPDKLQETQYF	TGTGCCAGCAGCCCATTCCCGGACAAGCTCCAAGAGACCCAGTACTTC
.	TRBV2	TRBJ2-5	CASNQNRAGETQYF	TGTGCCAGTAACCAAAACAGGGCTGGAGAGACCCAGTACTTC
.	TRBV5-1	TRBJ1-2	CASSLAVGRDYGYTF	TGCGCCAGCAGCTTGGCGGTGGGCCGAGACTATGGCTACACCTTC
.	TRBV20-1	TRBJ1-1	CSATILREAFF	TGCAGTGCTACAATCTTGAGGGAAGCTTTCTTT
.	TRBV5-1	TRBJ1-1	CASSLSSVYAAEAFF	TGCGCCAGCAGCTTATCGTCGGTCTACGCCGCTGAAGCTTTCTTT
TRBD2	TRBV4-1	TRBJ2-7	CASSQDRTSGTPYEQYF	TGCGCCAGCAGCCAAGATAGGACTAGCGGGACCCCCTACGAGCAGTACTTC